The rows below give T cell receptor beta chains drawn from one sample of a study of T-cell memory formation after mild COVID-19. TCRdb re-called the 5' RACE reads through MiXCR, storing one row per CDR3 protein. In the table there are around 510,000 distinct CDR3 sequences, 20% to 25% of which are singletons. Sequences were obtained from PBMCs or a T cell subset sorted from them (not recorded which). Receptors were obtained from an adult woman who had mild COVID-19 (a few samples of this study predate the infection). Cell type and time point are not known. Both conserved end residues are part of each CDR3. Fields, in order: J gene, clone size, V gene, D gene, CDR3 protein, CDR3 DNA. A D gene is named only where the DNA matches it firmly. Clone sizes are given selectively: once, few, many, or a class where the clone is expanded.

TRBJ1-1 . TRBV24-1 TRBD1 CATSDNQGGTEAFF TGTGCCACCAGTGATAACCAGGGGGGGACTGAAGCTTTCTTT
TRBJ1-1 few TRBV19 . CASSKGPPTIGGTEAFF TGTGCCAGTAGTAAGGGGCCCCCGACCATAGGCGGGACTGAAGCTTTCTTT
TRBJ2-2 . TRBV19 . CASSIGGISIRNTGELFF TGTGCCAGTAGTATTGGCGGGATAAGTATTCGGAACACCGGGGAGCTGTTTTTT
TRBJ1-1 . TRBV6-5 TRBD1 CASSLTGVSQNTEAFF TGTGCCAGCAGTTTGACAGGGGTCTCACAGAACACTGAAGCTTTCTTT
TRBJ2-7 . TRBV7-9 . CASSRTMVEQYF TGTGCCAGCAGCCGCACCATGGTCGAGCAGTACTTC
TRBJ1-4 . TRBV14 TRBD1 CASSQNLGQLNEKLFF TGTGCCAGCAGCCAAAATCTGGGACAGTTAAATGAAAAACTGTTTTTT
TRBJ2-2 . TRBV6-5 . CASSYSLGTGELFF TGTGCCAGCAGTTATTCTCTGGGCACCGGGGAGCTGTTTTTT
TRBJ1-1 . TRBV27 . CASSLHPALTEAFF TGTGCCAGCAGTTTACATCCAGCGCTCACTGAAGCTTTCTTT
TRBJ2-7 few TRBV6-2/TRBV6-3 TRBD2 CASRDRLAGESYEQYF TGTGCCAGCAGAGACCGTCTAGCGGGGGAGTCCTACGAGCAGTACTTC
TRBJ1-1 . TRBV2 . CASSVAVQTGAFF TGTGCCAGCAGTGTAGCAGTACAGACAGGAGCTTTCTTT
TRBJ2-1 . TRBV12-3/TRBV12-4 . CASSLRGFHNEQFF TGTGCCAGCAGTTTGAGGGGATTCCACAATGAGCAGTTCTTC
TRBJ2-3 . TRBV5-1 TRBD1 CASSLVRTGGFTDTQYF TGCGCCAGCAGCTTGGTCCGGACAGGCGGGTTCACAGATACGCAGTATTTT
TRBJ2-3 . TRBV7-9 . CASRETRNTQYF TGTGCCAGCAGGGAAACTAGGAACACGCAGTATTTT
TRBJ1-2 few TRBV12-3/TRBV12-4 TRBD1 CASSSRDRGGYGYTF TGTGCCAGCAGCTCGAGAGACAGGGGTGGCTATGGCTACACCTTC
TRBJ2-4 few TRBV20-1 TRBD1 CSARDTGGPTKNIQYF TGCAGTGCTAGAGATACAGGGGGGCCAACCAAAAACATTCAGTACTTC
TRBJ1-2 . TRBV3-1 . CASSHGTSGYTF TGTGCCAGCAGCCACGGGACAAGTGGCTACACCTTC
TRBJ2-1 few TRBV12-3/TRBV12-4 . CASLIQGGNEQFF TGTGCCAGCCTAATACAGGGCGGGAATGAGCAGTTCTTC
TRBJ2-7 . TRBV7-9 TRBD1 CASSLLSDRAPEQYF TGTGCCAGCAGCTTGCTGAGTGACAGGGCCCCCGAGCAGTACTTC
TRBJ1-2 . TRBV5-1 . CASSSIQDNYGYTF TGCGCCAGCAGCTCGATACAGGACAACTATGGCTACACCTTC
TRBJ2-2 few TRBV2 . CASSDMGAGELFF TGTGCCAGCAGTGATATGGGGGCCGGGGAGCTGTTTTTT
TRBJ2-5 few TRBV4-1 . CASSQVWREQETQYF TGCGCCAGCAGCCAAGTATGGAGGGAACAAGAGACCCAGTACTTC
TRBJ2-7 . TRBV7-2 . CASSLPGTLSYEQYF TGTGCCAGCAGCTTGCCCGGGACACTGTCCTACGAGCAGTACTTC
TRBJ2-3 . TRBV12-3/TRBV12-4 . CASGGPDTQYF TGTGCCAGCGGGGGGCCAGATACGCAGTATTTT
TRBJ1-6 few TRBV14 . CASSQDPGGRSSYNSPLHF TGTGCCAGCAGCCAAGATCCAGGAGGCCGGAGCTCCTATAATTCACCCCTCCACTTT
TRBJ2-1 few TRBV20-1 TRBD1 CSALPQQGAVNEQFF TGCAGTGCCCTACCCCAACAGGGGGCAGTCAATGAGCAGTTCTTC
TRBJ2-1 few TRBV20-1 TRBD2 CSARDYGRGGPNNEQFF TGCAGTGCGAGGGACTACGGGAGGGGGGGCCCGAACAATGAGCAGTTCTTC
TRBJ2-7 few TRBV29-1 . CSVAGDYEQYF TGCAGCGTTGCCGGGGACTACGAGCAGTACTTC
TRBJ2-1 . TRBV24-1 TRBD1 CATSDTGQVSYNEQFF TGTGCCACCAGTGATACCGGACAGGTCTCGTACAATGAGCAGTTCTTC
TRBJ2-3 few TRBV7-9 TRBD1 CASRGQDPTDTQYF TGTGCCAGCAGGGGACAGGACCCCACAGATACGCAGTATTTT
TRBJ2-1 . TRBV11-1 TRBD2 CASSSPSGSANEQFF TGTGCCAGCAGCTCTCCTAGCGGGAGTGCGAATGAGCAGTTCTTC
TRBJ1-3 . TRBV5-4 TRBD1 CASSYTGTGRNTIYF TGTGCCAGCAGTTATACCGGGACAGGTCGAAACACCATATATTTT
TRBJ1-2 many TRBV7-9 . CASSPPATNYGYTF TGTGCCAGCAGCCCTCCCGCCACGAACTATGGCTACACCTTC
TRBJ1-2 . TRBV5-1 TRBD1 CASSSLVGDRGVSNYGYTF TGCGCCAGCAGCTCTTTAGTAGGGGACAGGGGAGTCTCTAACTATGGCTACACCTTC
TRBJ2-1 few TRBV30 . CAWSPGDEQFF TGTGCCTGGAGCCCTGGGGATGAGCAGTTCTTC
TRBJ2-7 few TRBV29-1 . CSVTQGIYEQYF TGCAGCGTTACCCAGGGTATCTACGAGCAGTACTTC
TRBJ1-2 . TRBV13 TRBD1 CASSSSRDSPSYGYTF TGTGCCAGCAGCTCCTCTCGGGACAGCCCTTCGTATGGCTACACCTTC
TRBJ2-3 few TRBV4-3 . CASSLSLGNTDTQYF TGCGCCAGCAGCCTTAGCTTAGGGAACACAGATACGCAGTATTTT
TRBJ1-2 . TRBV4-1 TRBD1 CASSQGWTGATGYTF TGCGCCAGCAGCCAAGGATGGACAGGGGCCACCGGCTACACCTTC
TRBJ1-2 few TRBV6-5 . CASGGVYYGYTF TGTGCCAGCGGAGGGGTATACTATGGCTACACCTTC
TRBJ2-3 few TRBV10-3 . CAISESPRQETDTQYF TGTGCCATCAGTGAGTCGCCGAGGCAGGAGACAGATACGCAGTATTTT
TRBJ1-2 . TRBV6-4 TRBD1 CASSDSTYGTGGNYGYTF TGTGCCAGCAGTGACTCGACATACGGAACAGGGGGCAACTATGGCTACACCTTC
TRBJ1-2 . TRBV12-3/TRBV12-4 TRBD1 CASSFGQGNGYTF TGTGCCAGCAGTTTCGGACAGGGCAATGGCTACACCTTC
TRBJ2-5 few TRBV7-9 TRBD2 CASSLGGGPGETQYF TGTGCCAGCAGCTTAGGCGGGGGGCCGGGAGAGACCCAGTACTTC
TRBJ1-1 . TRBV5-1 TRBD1 CASSGGTGPNTEAFF TGCGCCAGCAGCGGGGGGACAGGCCCGAACACTGAAGCTTTCTTT
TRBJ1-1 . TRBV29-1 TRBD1 CSVTGGEGNTEAFF TGCAGCGTAACAGGGGGCGAGGGGAACACTGAAGCTTTCTTT
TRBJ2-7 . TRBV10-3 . CAISNHSLSYEQYF TGTGCCATCAGCAATCATAGCCTCTCCTACGAGCAGTACTTC
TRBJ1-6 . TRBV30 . CASARQKDSSYNSPLHF TGTGCCTCTGCCCGACAGAAGGACAGCTCCTATAATTCACCCCTCCACTTT
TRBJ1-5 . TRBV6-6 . CASSFPPGQHSNQPQHF TGTGCCAGCAGTTTCCCACCGGGACAACATAGCAATCAGCCCCAGCATTTT
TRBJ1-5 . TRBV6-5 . CASSRLDRSNQPQHF TGTGCCAGCAGTCGCCTGGACAGAAGTAATCAGCCCCAGCATTTT
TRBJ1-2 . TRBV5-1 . CASSFDWERIAGYTF TGCGCCAGCAGCTTCGACTGGGAGAGGATCGCTGGCTACACCTTC
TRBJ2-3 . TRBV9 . CASSVEPLDTQYF TGTGCCAGCAGCGTAGAGCCGTTGGATACGCAGTATTTT
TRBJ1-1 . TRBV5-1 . CASSSTGQSNTEAFF TGCGCCAGCAGCTCAACCGGACAATCGAACACTGAAGCTTTCTTT
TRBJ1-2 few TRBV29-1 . CSVQGYYGYTF TGCAGCGTCCAGGGTTACTATGGCTACACCTTC
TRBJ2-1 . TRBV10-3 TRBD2 CAIRRTSGTSYNEQFF TGTGCCATCAGGAGGACTAGCGGTACATCCTACAATGAGCAGTTCTTC
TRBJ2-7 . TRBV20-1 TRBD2 CSAGTSGNSTYEQYF TGCAGTGCCGGGACTAGCGGGAACTCAACCTACGAGCAGTACTTC
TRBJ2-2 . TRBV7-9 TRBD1 CASSLVVGTGSNTGELFF TGTGCCAGCAGCTTAGTAGTGGGGACAGGCTCGAACACCGGGGAGCTGTTTTTT
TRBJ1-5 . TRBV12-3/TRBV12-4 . CASIVGGGNQPQHF TGTGCCAGCATCGTCGGGGGTGGCAATCAGCCCCAGCATTTT
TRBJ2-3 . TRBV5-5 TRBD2 CASSRLYETGGADTQYF TGTGCCAGCAGTCGGTTGTACGAAACGGGAGGGGCAGATACGCAGTATTTT
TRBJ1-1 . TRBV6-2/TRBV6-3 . CASSESRVRNTEAFF TGTGCCAGCAGTGAGAGCAGGGTCCGGAACACTGAAGCTTTCTTT
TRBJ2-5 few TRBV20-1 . CSARGDLGATQYF TGCAGTGCTAGGGGGGACCTTGGTGCGACCCAGTACTTC